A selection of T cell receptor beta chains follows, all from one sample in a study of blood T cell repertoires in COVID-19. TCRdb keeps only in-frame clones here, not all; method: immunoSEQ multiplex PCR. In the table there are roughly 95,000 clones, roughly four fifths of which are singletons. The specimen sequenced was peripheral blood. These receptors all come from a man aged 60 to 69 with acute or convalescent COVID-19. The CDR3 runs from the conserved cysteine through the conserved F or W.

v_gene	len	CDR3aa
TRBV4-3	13	CASSQEAQYGYTF
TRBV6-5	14	CASRGAGINTEAFF
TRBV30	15	CASPTGTDNTGELFF
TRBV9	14	CASSVGGTGGEAFF
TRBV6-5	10	CATRHDEAFF
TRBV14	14	CASSHTRGQYGYTF
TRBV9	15	CASSLNRGANYGYTF
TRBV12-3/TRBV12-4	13	CASSFSGGETQYF
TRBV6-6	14	CASSYSRSGNTIYF
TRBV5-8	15	CASSLDPSGYNEQFF
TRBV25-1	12	CASSEYRETQYF
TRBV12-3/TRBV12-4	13	CASRLMAYNEQFF
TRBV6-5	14	CASSKTAMNTEAFF
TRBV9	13	CASSVEGQNGYTF
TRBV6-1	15	CASSDALLAKNIQYF
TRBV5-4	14	CASSVPQGIETQYF
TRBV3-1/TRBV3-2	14	CASSPWGDRPRAFF
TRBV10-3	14	CAIMGTSSYNEQFF
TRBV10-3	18	CAISENPGQGERSGELFF
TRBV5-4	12	CASSLVGRGAFF
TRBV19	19	CASSKDRVTSSPSTDTQYF
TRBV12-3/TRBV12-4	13	CASSNLQAAEEFF
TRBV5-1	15	CASSGNRGQVNEQFF
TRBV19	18	CASSISGQAFATNEKLFF
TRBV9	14	CASSRQGGTYGYTF
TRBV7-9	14	CASSPGGGIETQYF
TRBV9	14	CASSVSGGPDTQYF
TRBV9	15	CASSARQGMNTEAFF
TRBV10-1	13	CASSEAGTYEQYF
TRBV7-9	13	CASSLAENYGYTF
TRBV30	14	CAWSVLSGDQPQHF
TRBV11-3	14	CASSSRSSPYEQYF